The rows below give T cell receptor beta chains drawn from one sample of a study of PD-L1 blockade in urothelial cancer. Profiling relied on immunoSEQ multiplex PCR, and the TCRdb table lists in-frame clones only, not all of them. The table shows around 40,000 clones, with approximately 78% occurring only once. This material consisted of PBMCs, taken around atezolizumab (anti-PD-L1) treatment. Source of these receptors: a man aged 55 to 70 with urothelial cancer. Each CDR3 is given with its conserved first and last residue. D genes are given only for firm matches. Size tells how often a clone was seen (once, few, many) or the class of an expanded clone, and some rows leave it out.

V: TRBV29-1
J: TRBJ2-1
size: .
D: TRBD2
DNA: TGCAGTGCCCCCGCCCCTAGCGGGGGGAACAATGAGCAGTTCTTC
CDR3: CSAPAPSGGNNEQFF

V: TRBV6-6
J: TRBJ1-4
size: .
D: .
DNA: TGTGCCAGCAACAGAGACCTTAATGAAAAACTGTTTTTT
CDR3: CASNRDLNEKLFF

V: TRBV27
J: TRBJ2-1
size: .
D: .
DNA: TGTGCCAGCAGTCCCACTAGTCCCCCCTACAATGAGCAGTTCTTC
CDR3: CASSPTSPPYNEQFF

V: TRBV5-1
J: TRBJ2-1
size: .
D: TRBD1
DNA: TGCGCCAGCAGCTTGGACAGGGGTGCGGGGCAGTTCTTC
CDR3: CASSLDRGAGQFF

V: TRBV5-1
J: TRBJ1-5
size: .
D: TRBD1
DNA: TGCGCCAGCAGCTCGACAGGGGACAATCAGCCCCAGCATTTT
CDR3: CASSSTGDNQPQHF

V: TRBV19
J: TRBJ2-1
size: .
D: TRBD2
DNA: TGTGCCAGTAGTATCAGCGGGGGGCGGCTGAATGAGCAGTTCTTC
CDR3: CASSISGGRLNEQFF

V: TRBV29-1
J: TRBJ2-7
size: .
D: .
DNA: TGCAGCGTGGGGCTCGCCGAGCAGTACTTC
CDR3: CSVGLAEQYF

V: TRBV19
J: TRBJ2-7
size: .
D: TRBD1
DNA: TGTGCCAGTAGTCGACAGGGCTACGAGCAGTACTTC
CDR3: CASSRQGYEQYF

V: TRBV9
J: TRBJ2-2
size: .
D: TRBD2
DNA: TGTGCCAGCAGCGTAGGGAGGGAGGGAACCGGGGAGCTGTTTTTT
CDR3: CASSVGREGTGELFF

V: TRBV28
J: TRBJ1-1
size: few
D: .
DNA: TGTGCCAGCAGTTTGCAGGGAACTGAAGCTTTCTTT
CDR3: CASSLQGTEAFF

V: TRBV7-9
J: TRBJ1-3
size: .
D: TRBD1
DNA: TGTGCCAGCAGCAAATCAGGGGGATCCTCTGGAAACACCATATATTTT
CDR3: CASSKSGGSSGNTIYF

V: TRBV5-1
J: TRBJ2-5
size: .
D: .
DNA: TGCGCCAGCAGCTCTCAAGAGACCCAGTACTTC
CDR3: CASSSQETQYF

V: TRBV5-1
J: TRBJ2-3
size: .
D: TRBD2
DNA: TGCGCCAGCAGCCGACTAGCGGGGGGTGTTAAAGGCACAGATACGCAGTATTTT
CDR3: CASSRLAGGVKGTDTQYF

V: TRBV18
J: TRBJ2-5
size: once
D: TRBD1
DNA: TGTGCCAGCTCAACAACAGGGGGGGAGACCCAGTACTTC
CDR3: CASSTTGGETQYF

V: TRBV29-1
J: TRBJ2-2
size: .
D: TRBD1
DNA: TGCAGCGTCGCGACAGGGGGGAGCACCGGGGAGCTGTTTTTT
CDR3: CSVATGGSTGELFF

V: TRBV6-1
J: TRBJ2-1
size: .
D: TRBD1
DNA: TGTGCCAGCAGGGGGACAGGGGACAATGAGCAGTTCTTC
CDR3: CASRGTGDNEQFF

V: TRBV6-5
J: TRBJ2-7
size: .
D: .
DNA: TGTGCCAGCAGTTCGGCAGGGGTCTACGAGCAGTACTTC
CDR3: CASSSAGVYEQYF

V: TRBV18
J: TRBJ1-1
size: few
D: .
DNA: TGTGCCAGCTCCCAAGGGTTGACAGTGGTGGCTGAAGCTTTCTTT
CDR3: CASSQGLTVVAEAFF

V: TRBV6-5
J: TRBJ1-6
size: few
D: TRBD1
DNA: TGTGCCAGCAGACCGACAGGGGATAATTCACCCCTCCACTTT
CDR3: CASRPTGDNSPLHF

V: TRBV28
J: TRBJ1-3
size: .
D: TRBD1
DNA: TGTGCCAGCAGTTCTCCGGGACAGGGGAGAAACACCATATATTTT
CDR3: CASSSPGQGRNTIYF

V: TRBV29-1
J: TRBJ1-3
size: .
D: .
DNA: TGCAGCGTTGAAAAGAGCTCTGGAAACACCATATATTTT
CDR3: CSVEKSSGNTIYF

V: TRBV15
J: TRBJ2-7
size: .
D: TRBD2
DNA: TGTGCCACCAGCAGAGTGCCTAGCGGGACCGGGGAGCAGTACTTC
CDR3: CATSRVPSGTGEQYF

V: TRBV6-5
J: TRBJ1-2
size: .
D: .
DNA: TGTGCCAGCAAGGGGGACGTCTATGGCTACACCTTC
CDR3: CASKGDVYGYTF

V: TRBV9
J: TRBJ2-3
size: .
D: .
DNA: TGTGCCAGCAGCGTAGGGATTCTGGGGGGTTTTGGCACAGATACGCAGTATTTT
CDR3: CASSVGILGGFGTDTQYF

V: TRBV27
J: TRBJ2-5
size: once
D: TRBD2
DNA: TGTGCCAGCAGTGTAATTAGCGGGGTGGAAGAGACCCAGTACTTC
CDR3: CASSVISGVEETQYF

V: TRBV27
J: TRBJ2-2
size: few
D: .
DNA: TGTGCCAGCAGTCTAGGTGGAACCGGGGAGCTGTTTTTT
CDR3: CASSLGGTGELFF

V: TRBV2
J: TRBJ2-1
size: .
D: TRBD2
DNA: TGTGCCAGCAGTGGGGGGGGGAATGAGCAGTTCTTC
CDR3: CASSGGGNEQFF

V: TRBV5-4
J: TRBJ2-4
size: .
D: TRBD1
DNA: TGTGCCAGCAGCTCTGGTCAGGGGGACATTCAGTACTTC
CDR3: CASSSGQGDIQYF

V: TRBV7-6
J: TRBJ2-2
size: .
D: TRBD1
DNA: TGTGCCAGCAGCTTAGAAGGGGGCTGGACCGGGGAGCTGTTTTTT
CDR3: CASSLEGGWTGELFF

V: TRBV5-4
J: TRBJ2-2
size: .
D: .
DNA: TGTGCCAGCAGCTCCCACACAGGGACCGGGGAGCTGTTTTTT
CDR3: CASSSHTGTGELFF

V: TRBV4-2
J: TRBJ1-3
size: .
D: TRBD1
DNA: TGTGCCAGCAGCCAAGCCTTCGGACAGGGTATACACACCATATATTTT
CDR3: CASSQAFGQGIHTIYF

V: TRBV5-1
J: TRBJ1-2
size: .
D: .
DNA: TGCGCCAGCAGCTTCGATCCGGACAGCCACTATGGCTACACCTTC
CDR3: CASSFDPDSHYGYTF

V: TRBV11-2
J: TRBJ2-3
size: .
D: TRBD2
DNA: TGTGCCAGCAGCTTTAATCCGGGGGGGCCAGATACGCAGTATTTT
CDR3: CASSFNPGGPDTQYF

V: TRBV28
J: TRBJ1-1
size: .
D: .
DNA: TGTGCCAGCAGTTTATATTTCCGGTCGGGCACTGAAGCTTTCTTT
CDR3: CASSLYFRSGTEAFF

V: TRBV5-1
J: TRBJ1-1
size: .
D: .
DNA: TGCGCCAGCAGCTTGGGACTGCACACTGAAGCTTTCTTT
CDR3: CASSLGLHTEAFF